This T cell receptor (beta chain) was observed in a study of early T cells in non-severe SARS-CoV-2 infection. In the study overall: Sequencing of bulk RNA from unsorted whole blood was done, without chain pairing. Findings and caveats of the study: VDJdb-based matching was biased toward anti-spike CD8 responses and missed private and CD4 specificities.

This clonotype turned up a few times. What it recognizes is unknown. Trimming took off 4 bases at V and 6 bases at J, with 19 bases between the two ends. The length of the CDR3 is 15 residues. Germline CDR1 and CDR2: LGHDT and YNNKEL (reference sequence). Individual cDNA molecules were tagged with unique molecular identifiers, the study reported. TCRdb recomputed calls from the 5' RACE reads with MiXCR, one row per CDR3 protein. The sample yields 100,000 to 150,000 distinct CDR3 sequences, 15% seen once. This TCR was sampled from an adult who was a healthcare worker with PCR-confirmed SARS-CoV-2 infection or an uninfected control (not recorded which). Sequencing used whole blood. This chain connects TRBV3-1 to TRBJ2-7; perhaps TRBD2 as D (5 bases). The CDR3 sequence: CASSPAGLYLSEQYF. The CDR3 nucleotides are TGTGCCAGCAGCCCTGCGGGTCTATACCTCTCCGAGCAGTACTTC.